The 26 T cell receptor beta chains below all came from one sample that was sequenced in a study of PD-1 blockade in classical Hodgkin lymphoma. Time point reported: cycle 4 day 1 (C4D1), after less than 7 weeks of nivolumab. Each of the patients experienced relapse following autologous stem cell transplantation, and their brentuximab vedotin exposure differed. Libraries were prepared by immunoSEQ multiplex PCR; TCRdb keeps only in-frame clonotypes and omits some of them. This table has some 110,000 clones, around nine tenths appearing once. Source: peripheral blood mononuclear cells (PBMCs), taken before the fourth cycle of nivolumab. Receptor source: a human donor with classical Hodgkin lymphoma.

This rearrangement joins TRBV4-1 to TRBJ2-7, with D perhaps being TRBD1 or TRBD2 (5 bases each). The V gene's germline CDR1 is MGHRA and CDR2 YSYEKL. V was trimmed by 4 bases and J by 1 base, leaving 14 bases between them. This CDR3 spans 15 amino acids. The DNA for the CDR3 is TGCGCCAGCAGCCCGGCGCCGGGACCATCCTACGAGCAGTACTTC. It encodes CASSPAPGPSYEQYF.

This sequence joins TRBV6-6 and TRBJ2-1, with unresolved D. V was cut by 0 bases and J by 7 bases, with 4 bases left in between. CDR1 is MNHNY and CDR2 is SVGAGI in the germline V gene (reference sequence). This CDR3 is 12 amino acids long. CDR3 region: CASSYSGNEQFF. In DNA, the CDR3 is TGTGCCAGCAGTTACTCTGGGAATGAGCAGTTCTTC.

The chain employs TRBV19 and TRBJ2-5, with TRBD2 identical over 10 bases. Losses at the gene ends were 4 bases for V and 5 bases for J; bases not matched to a gene: 4. The germline V gene encodes CDR1 LNHDA and CDR2 SQIVND (reference sequence). The CDR3 is made up of 14 amino acids. The CDR3 is CASSTAGGRETQYF. CDR3 nucleotides: TGTGCCAGTAGTACAGCGGGGGGGAGGGAGACCCAGTACTTC. Full variable domain (missing parts from reference TRBV19 and TRBJ2-5): DGGITQSPKYLFRKEGQNVTLSCEQNLNHDAMYWYRQDPGQGLRLIYYSQIVNDFQKGDIAEGYSVSREKKESFPLTVTSAQKNPTAFYLCASSTAGGRETQYFGPGTRLLVL.

This chain uses TRBV11-2 with TRBJ2-1; no clear D gene. Germline loops: CDR1 SGHAT, CDR2 FQNNGV. This CDR3 comprises 15 residues. V was clipped by 0 bases and J by 4 bases, with 10 bases between them. CDR3 bases: TGTGCCAGCAGCTTAGATGGTCAGGTATACAATGAGCAGTTCTTC. It translates to CASSLDGQVYNEQFF.

This clone was recorded only once. The J gene is TRBJ2-1, the V gene TRBV11-1; D gene unclear. The germline V gene has CDR1 SGHAT and CDR2 FQDESV (reference sequence). Between the trimmed V and J ends, which lost 3 bases and 2 bases, there was a span of 8 bases. The CDR3 consists of 14 residues. CDR3 bases: TGTGCCAGCAGCTTTTCGGCGACCTACAATGAGCAGTTCTTC. Translation gives CASSFSATYNEQFF.

The chain recombines TRBV5-1 with TRBJ1-1; D is ambiguous. The CDR3 is 16 amino acids. Germline-derived CDR1 and CDR2 are SGHRS and YFSETQ. With 0 bases removed from V and 0 bases from J, the gap between germline ends came to 12 bases. The chain's CDR3 is CASSLATLQVNTEAFF. CDR3 DNA: TGCGCCAGCAGCTTGGCGACACTCCAGGTGAACACTGAAGCTTTCTTT.

This clone occurred a few times. This chain uses TRBV6-1 with TRBJ1-1; no definite D call. The germline CDR1 and CDR2 sequences are MNHNS and SASEGT. Trimming removed 5 bases from V and 2 bases from J, with 15 bases in between. This CDR3 contains 15 residues. CDR3 sequence reads: CASSKVREINTEAFF. The CDR3 nucleotides read TGTGCCAGCAGTAAAGTGAGGGAGATTAACACTGAAGCTTTCTTT.

The chain links TRBV10-1 to TRBJ2-7; 8 bases line up with TRBD1. Germline V gene data show CDR1 as WNHNN and CDR2 as SYGVQD (reference sequence). CDR3 length: 16 residues. V dropped 2 bases and J dropped 2; count of bases not matched to a gene: 8. CDR3 in DNA: TGCGCCAGCAGTGAGGGGAGACAGGGGTGGACCTACGAGCAGTACTTC. Translating it yields CASSEGRQGWTYEQYF.

The chain recombines TRBV19 with TRBJ2-1; no clear D gene. CDR1 and CDR2 from the germline V gene are LNHDA and SQIVND (reference sequence). The CDR3 sequence is 13 residues long. V was trimmed by 1 base and J by 8 bases, leaving 9 bases between them. CDR3 nucleotide sequence: TGTGCCAGTAGTATAGCGGTGTTGGATGAGCAGTTCTTC. This translates into CASSIAVLDEQFF. Combining the CDR3 with reference TRBV19 and TRBJ2-1 gives the whole variable domain DGGITQSPKYLFRKEGQNVTLSCEQNLNHDAMYWYRQDPGQGLRLIYYSQIVNDFQKGDIAEGYSVSREKKESFPLTVTSAQKNPTAFYLCASSIAVLDEQFFGPGTRLTVL.

This rearrangement joins TRBV4-3 to TRBJ2-3, with D perhaps given as TRBD1 or TRBD2 (5 bases each). The V and J ends lost 4 bases and 1 base respectively, with 9 bases between them. This CDR3 contains 14 residues. Germline values: CDR1 LGHNA, CDR2 YSLEER. The CDR3 DNA reads as TGCGCCAGCAGCCCAGGGAGCGGCACAGATACGCAGTATTTT. Its translation is CASSPGSGTDTQYF.

Concerning this clone: The junction shows a germline mismatch at one end, possibly a read error. This sequence joins TRBV11-3 and TRBJ1-2; TRBD1 agrees at 8 bases. Germline CDR1 is SGHNT and CDR2 is YENEEA. The CDR3 runs 18 residues. The CDR3 loop reads CASSNPGQVRLGNCGYTF. CDR3 DNA: TGTGCCAGCAGCAACCCGGGACAGGTACGACTGGGGAACTGTGGCTACACCTTC.

The V and J genes are TRBV4-1 and TRBJ2-2; 7 bases match TRBD1. The CDR3 runs to 15 residues. Unmatched junction bases numbered 6, after V lost 2 bases and J lost 6 bases. CDR1 MGHRA and CDR2 YSYEKL come from the germline V gene. CDR3 nucleotide sequence: TGCGCCAGCAGCCAACCTCTTACAGGGGCCGGGGAGCTGTTTTTT. Amino acid sequence: CASSQPLTGAGELFF.

This chain connects TRBV27 to TRBJ2-7; 7 nucleotides line up with TRBD2. Germline assignment: CDR1 MNHEY and CDR2 SMNVEV (reference sequence). CDR3 size: 14 residues. V shed 2 bases, J shed 3 bases, and the junction held 4 bases outside the gene matches. The CDR3 reads CASSLMGEGYEQYF. CDR3 in DNA: TGTGCCAGCAGTTTAATGGGGGAGGGCTACGAGCAGTACTTC.

The genes are TRBV4-1 and TRBJ1-2; 8 positions match TRBD1. Germline loops: CDR1 MGHRA, CDR2 YSYEKL. With V trimmed by 0 bases and J by 4 bases, 10 bases remained unmatched. The CDR3 loop spans 17 amino acids. CDR3 nucleotide sequence: TGCGCCAGCAGCCAAGATAGGACAGGGAAACCCCCCTATGGCTACACCTTC. As protein: CASSQDRTGKPPYGYTF.

The chain has TRBV7-9 and TRBJ1-1; TRBD1 matches at 10 bases. The CDR3 totals 15 residues. V trimming: 2 bases; J trimming: 5 bases; junction bases outside the gene matches: 5. Looked up from germline, CDR1 is SEHNR and CDR2 is FQNEAQ (reference sequence). The CDR3 region is CASSLSGQGITEAFF. The CDR3, as DNA: TGTGCCAGCAGCTTATCGGGACAGGGGATAACTGAAGCTTTCTTT.

This rearrangement joins TRBV11-1 to TRBJ2-7, with D possibly matching TRBD2 (5 bases). CDR1 is SGHAT, CDR2 FQDESV, per germline (reference sequence). Trimming pared 5 bases from V and 2 bases from J, leaving 16 bases between. This CDR3 comprises 15 residues. For the CDR3, the DNA is TGTGCCAGCAGCCACTACAGCGGTACTCCCTACGAGCAGTACTTC. Translating gives CASSHYSGTPYEQYF.

This clone has a single count. The chain uses TRBV28 and TRBJ1-2; maybe TRBD1 (6 bases). Between the trimmed V and J ends, which lost 5 bases and 4 bases, there was a span of 11 bases. Germline V gene lookup returns CDR1 MDHEN and CDR2 SYDVKM. There are 13 residues in the CDR3. The CDR3 loop reads CASSTRGPYGYTF. The DNA for the CDR3 is TGTGCCAGCAGTACCAGGGGACCCTATGGCTACACCTTC.

This clone was picked up a small number of times. The chain couples TRBV10-1 to TRBJ2-3; 7 positions match TRBD2. The V segment lost 4 bases and the J segment 2 bases; nucleotides outside the gene matches: 6. Germline CDR1 and CDR2: WNHNN and SYGVQD (reference sequence). The CDR3 sequence is 15 residues long. The CDR3 is CASSGMGTTTDTQYF. For the CDR3, the DNA is TGCGCCAGCAGTGGAATGGGGACTACCACAGATACGCAGTATTTT.

This chain links TRBV7-9 with TRBJ2-1; 9 bases match TRBD1. This CDR3 region has 15 residues. Germline CDR1 and CDR2: SEHNR and FQNEAQ (reference sequence). V lost 5 bases to trimming and J lost 3 bases; unmatched junction nucleotides: 5. The chain's CDR3 is CASSNRDRDYNEQFF. As DNA, the CDR3 is TGTGCCAGCAGCAACCGGGACAGGGACTACAATGAGCAGTTCTTC.

The chain combines TRBV5-4 with TRBJ2-2; 8 nucleotides line up with TRBD2. The CDR3 has 15 amino acids. The germline V gene has CDR1 SGHNT and CDR2 YYREEE (reference sequence). V was pared by 2 bases and J by 2 bases, with 2 bases of the junction left unmatched. The CDR3, as DNA: TGTGCCAGCAGCTTCAGCGGGAGTAACACCGGGGAGCTGTTTTTT. It encodes CASSFSGSNTGELFF.

The chain couples TRBV5-1 to TRBJ2-1, with D uncertain. Germline CDR1 is SGHRS and CDR2 is YFSETQ. Trimming took 0 bases from V and 0 from J, leaving 16 bases between them. The CDR3 length is 18 residues. Here the CDR3 DNA reads TGCGCCAGCAGCTTGGATAACTGGCTGCAGAGCTCCTACAATGAGCAGTTCTTC. Protein sequence: CASSLDNWLQSSYNEQFF.

This chain links TRBV7-9 with TRBJ2-7; 8 nucleotides align to TRBD2. The germline CDR1 and CDR2 sequences are SEHNR and FQNEAQ (reference sequence). The V gene end was trimmed by 2 bases and the J gene end by 2 bases; junction bases not matched to a gene: 5. The CDR3 loop spans 15 amino acids. In nucleotides, the CDR3 is TGTGCCAGCAGCTTAATTGGTAGCGGGACCTACGAGCAGTACTTC. As protein: CASSLIGSGTYEQYF.

The chain has TRBV30 and TRBJ2-7, with D possibly matching TRBD1 (6 bases). Germline CDR1 reads GTSNPN; CDR2 reads SVGIG (reference sequence). CDR3 length: 14 amino acids. The V end lost 2 bases, the J end lost 2 bases, and 13 bases lay between the germline ends. For the CDR3, the DNA is TGTGCCTGGAGTTTAGGCGGACAGACCTACGAGCAGTACTTC. Translated, it gives CAWSLGGQTYEQYF.

V and J are TRBV5-1 and TRBJ2-1, with 11 positions matching TRBD2. Losses at the gene ends were 4 bases for V and 3 bases for J; bases not matched to a gene: 3. Per the germline V gene, CDR1 is SGHRS and CDR2 is YFSETQ. This CDR3 spans 15 amino acids. This chain's CDR3 is CASSPTSGSYNEQFF. The CDR3 DNA sequence: TGCGCCAGCAGCCCCACTAGCGGGAGCTACAATGAGCAGTTCTTC.

This chain joins TRBV4-1 and TRBJ1-5; no definite D call. Germline V CDR1 and CDR2: MGHRA, YSYEKL. The V end was cut by 0 bases, the J end by 6 bases, with 15 bases between. The CDR3 is 16 residues long. The CDR3: CASSQEVAMGIQPQHF. CDR3 bases: TGCGCCAGCAGCCAAGAAGTGGCGATGGGAATTCAGCCCCAGCATTTT.

There are a few counts of this clone. The chain links TRBV15 to TRBJ1-2, with D possibly TRBD1 on 5 matching bases. The V gene lost 0 bases and the J gene lost 2 bases, with 10 bases spanning the gap. Germline values: CDR1 LNHNV, CDR2 YYDKDF (reference sequence). The CDR3 is made up of 15 amino acids. CDR3 sequence (DNA): TGTGCCACCAGCAGAGACCTGGGGGGAAACTATGGCTACACCTTC. Protein: CATSRDLGGNYGYTF.